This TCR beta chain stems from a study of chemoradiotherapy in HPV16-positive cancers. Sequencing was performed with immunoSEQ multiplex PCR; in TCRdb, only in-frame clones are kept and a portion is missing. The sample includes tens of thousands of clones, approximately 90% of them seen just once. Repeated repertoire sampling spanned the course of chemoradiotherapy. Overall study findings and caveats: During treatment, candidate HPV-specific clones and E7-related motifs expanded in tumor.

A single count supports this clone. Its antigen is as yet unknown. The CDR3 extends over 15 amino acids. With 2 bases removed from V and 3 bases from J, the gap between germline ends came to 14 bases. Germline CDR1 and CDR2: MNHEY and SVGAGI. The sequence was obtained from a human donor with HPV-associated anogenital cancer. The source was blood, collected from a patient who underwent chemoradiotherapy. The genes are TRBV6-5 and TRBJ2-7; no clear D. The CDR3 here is CASSYASPSSYEQYF. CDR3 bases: TGTGCCAGCAGTTACGCCAGCCCTTCTAGCTACGAGCAGTACTTC.